This T cell receptor beta chain was sequenced for a study of T cell responses to AZD1222 COVID-19 vaccine (dated by TCRdb to about 2021). For the study in its entirety: AZD1222 recipients given second doses at about 4 weeks or at about 12 weeks were pooled, since spike-specific TCR depth and breadth were not found to differ between the two schedules. TCR sequencing covered roughly 230 trial participants: 200 to 220 given two doses of AZD1222 and approximately 26 given two doses of MenACWY control vaccine. Trial participants were enrolled by age into 18-55, 56-69 and 70-plus year subgroups, with around 140, 26 and 57 TCR-sequenced participants respectively.

The sample's time point label, decoded: baseline before first vaccination. Samples from vaccinated people were obtained from the UK trials COV001 and COV002, which included a single-blind randomized controlled phase 2/3 trial of AZD1222 (ChAdOx1 nCoV-19) in healthy adults. Trial participant PBMC samples were collected at day 0 and day 28 after the second dose for TCRbeta chain sequencing. Findings and caveats that apply to the study as a whole: After two AZD1222 doses, both the breadth and the depth of spike-specific TCRs were significantly higher than at day 0 and than in MenACWY recipients. Conclusions about previously exposed vaccinees are limited because only a handful of AZD1222 recipients were SARS-CoV-2 seropositive at baseline. In the small 56-69-year group, the increase in depth fell short of significance, most likely because of low power. Epitopes outside the regions mutated in the B.1.351 and B.1.1.7 variants were reportedly recognized by nearly half of the unique spike-specific TCRs. Participants were mostly white British, with more females than males. The authors suggested clonal diversity may have been underestimated. The vaccine-associated CD4 TCRs covered the entire spike protein, and the dominant responses fell in regions 160-218 and 743-854. Because no samples from the day 14 peak response were available, repertoires could be characterized only after the peak T cell response.

The CDR3 regions of human TCRbeta chains were subjected to immunosequencing. The authors' pipeline ran thus. TCRs in the repertoires were matched against a reference library of SARS-CoV-2-specific TCRs that had been generated with the MIRA antigen-specificity platform. Breadth was defined as the fraction of unique TCRs that were SARS-CoV-2-associated. Depth was defined as the fraction of total T cells that were SARS-CoV-2-associated. Each spike-specific TCR was assigned to its reactive spike region and to a CD4 or CD8 class using the MIRA data. Log10-transformed breadth and depth values were compared by one-way ANOVA with Sidak's multiple comparisons tests. TCRdb took over this immuneACCESS table, retaining in-frame rearrangements with V and J assigned. Such tables are incomplete; in checked studies, under half of the missing clones stem from an unresolved V gene, and the remainder is unexplained. V and J calls and clone size are given by that table; D and trimming were obtained from the DNA. In all, the sample holds fewer than 150,000 clones, and approximately 90% of those were seen once. The ten largest clones take up under 6.5% of the sample.

For this chain, trimming is 1 base at the V end and 2 bases at the J end, and the number of junction bases without a gene match is 3. The CDR3 has 15 amino acids, counting the end cysteine and phenylalanine. The retained sequence is limited to the CDR3, 45 bases, with the frame set at the first base. CDR1 and CDR2 (SNHLY, FYNNEI) derive from the germline V gene. As regards this clone: The specificity of this receptor is unknown. Per-base qualities were not stored, and no clone one base away is much larger.

This clonotype was obtained from an adult in good health. This sequence uses TRBV2 and TRBJ2-3, with 7 junctional bases fitting TRBD1. The sequencing here drew on peripheral blood, taken on day 0 of AZD1222 vaccination. The CDR3: CASSEVGQYTDTQYF. The DNA sequence follows: TGTGCCAGCAGTGAAGTGGGACAGTACACAGATACGCAGTATTTT. With the portions outside the CDR3 filled from the reference TRBV2 and TRBJ2-3 genes, the complete variable region becomes EPEVTQTPSHQVTQMGQEVILRCVPISNHLYFYWYRQILGQKVEFLVSFYNNEISEKSEIFDDQFSVERPDGSNFTLKIRSTKLEDSAMYFCASSEVGQYTDTQYFGPGTRLTVL.